This is a list of T cell receptor beta chains from one sample in a study of cytomegalovirus exposure and HLA in healthy donors. The table came from immunoSEQ multiplex PCR; TCRdb's copy has only in-frame clones and leaves some out. Of some 200,000 clones in the sample, about 85% were seen once. Sequenced: PBMCs. The source is a man between 50 and 59 years old in good health and CMV-seronegative. The CDR3 runs from the conserved cysteine through the conserved F or W. The D gene is left open where the match is weak. Expanded clones are given a class, and other clones once, few, many or no size at all.

TRBV7-2	TRBD1	.	TRBJ2-7	CASSSTGFSYEQYF	TGTGCCAGCAGCTCGACAGGGTTCTCTTACGAGCAGTACTTC
TRBV5-6	.	.	TRBJ2-2	CASTVYTGELFF	TGTGCCAGCACCGTATACACCGGGGAGCTGTTTTTT
TRBV11-1	TRBD1	.	TRBJ2-7	CASSLLQDRWTYEQYF	TGTGCCAGCAGCTTACTACAGGACAGGTGGACCTACGAGCAGTACTTC
TRBV5-1	TRBD2	.	TRBJ2-1	CASSLWGGGGGNEQFF	TGCGCCAGCAGCTTGTGGGGCGGGGGAGGAGGCAATGAGCAGTTCTTC
TRBV19	.	.	TRBJ1-2	CASSKALRALDYGYTF	TGTGCCAGTAGTAAAGCCCTGAGAGCCCTAGACTATGGCTACACCTTC
TRBV7-9	TRBD1	few	TRBJ1-2	CSSSWGQAVGGYTF	TGTTCCAGCAGCTGGGGACAGGCAGTCGGAGGCTACACCTTC
TRBV7-6	.	.	TRBJ2-5	CASSFAATQRRETQYF	TGTGCCAGCAGTTTCGCGGCGACCCAGCGCCGAGAGACCCAGTACTTC
TRBV14	.	.	TRBJ1-5	CASSQQEGQPQHF	TGTGCCAGCAGCCAACAGGAGGGTCAGCCCCAGCATTTT
TRBV27	.	.	TRBJ1-1	CASSSRTVRNTEAFF	TGTGCCAGCAGTTCCCGGACAGTGAGGAACACTGAAGCTTTCTTT
TRBV2	.	.	TRBJ1-1	CASNRDANTEAFF	TGTGCCAGCAACAGAGACGCGAACACTGAAGCTTTCTTT
TRBV13	.	.	TRBJ2-2	CASSPWGAGELFF	TGTGCCAGCAGCCCTTGGGGGGCCGGGGAGCTGTTTTTT
TRBV11-2	TRBD1	.	TRBJ1-2	CASSLAGTGSLYGYTF	TGTGCCAGCAGCTTGGCCGGGACAGGGTCCCTCTATGGCTACACCTTC
TRBV6-9	.	.	TRBJ2-2	CASGGGELFF	TGTGCCAGCGGAGGCGGGGAGCTGTTTTTT
TRBV11-2	.	.	TRBJ2-3	CASSFRPGISTDTQYF	TGTGCCAGCAGCTTTAGACCGGGGATAAGCACAGATACGCAGTATTTT
TRBV5-1	.	.	TRBJ1-1	CASSFLTMNTEAFF	TGCGCCAGCAGCTTCCTGACTATGAACACTGAAGCTTTCTTT
TRBV9	TRBD2	.	TRBJ2-7	CASSVGSGGAAYEQYF	TGTGCCAGCAGCGTAGGGAGCGGGGGGGCAGCCTACGAGCAGTACTTC
TRBV6-5	.	.	TRBJ2-2	CASSEAAPGELFF	TGTGCCAGCAGTGAAGCCGCCCCCGGGGAGCTGTTTTTT
TRBV4-3	TRBD2	.	TRBJ2-1	CASSQGEGLAFYNEQFF	TGCGCCAGCAGCCAAGGGGAGGGACTAGCTTTTTACAATGAGCAGTTCTTC
TRBV6-5	.	.	TRBJ1-2	CASSYLEYYGYTF	TGTGCCAGCAGTTACCTGGAGTACTATGGCTACACCTTC
TRBV9	TRBD1	.	TRBJ2-4	CASSGPLGTVQYF	TGTGCCAGCAGCGGCCCCCTCGGGACAGTTCAGTACTTC
TRBV9	.	.	TRBJ1-5	CASSASEISNQPQHF	TGTGCCAGCAGCGCATCGGAGATTAGCAATCAGCCCCAGCATTTT
TRBV29-1	TRBD1	.	TRBJ2-4	CSVTGTGMKVGKNIQYF	TGCAGCGTTACCGGGACAGGGATGAAAGTCGGCAAAAACATTCAGTACTTC